This T cell receptor (beta chain) was obtained from a study of T cells after yellow fever vaccination. Study in general: In the case of low-cell-number fractions, SMART-Seq v4 Ultra Low Input was used for preparation.

With regard to this clonotype: Its antigen is currently unknown.

Broader study findings: A small share of clonotypes appeared in both CD4 and CD8 compartments. Booster samples showed a return of most primary-vaccination clones (roughly 96% CD4, about 88% CD8).

TCRdb itself ran the 5' RACE reads through MiXCR, one entry per CDR3 protein. The table records 200,000 to 300,000 distinct CDR3 sequences, about an eighth of them present only once. The sequencing used CD4+ T cells sorted from PBMCs, collected 45 days after the yellow fever booster vaccination. The TCR comes from a man aged 30-40 years who received the YFV17D yellow fever vaccine.

The CDR3 nucleotides read TGTGCCAGCAGCTTAGGGCCCGAGGGGACTACTTACGAGCAGTACTTC. Translated, it gives CASSLGPEGTTYEQYF. The J gene is TRBJ2-7, the V gene TRBV11-2, with TRBD2 matching over 7 bases. Germline lookup yields CDR1 SGHAT and CDR2 FQNNGV. Losses at the gene ends were 1 base for V and 4 bases for J; bases not matched to a gene: 10. CDR3 size: 16 residues.